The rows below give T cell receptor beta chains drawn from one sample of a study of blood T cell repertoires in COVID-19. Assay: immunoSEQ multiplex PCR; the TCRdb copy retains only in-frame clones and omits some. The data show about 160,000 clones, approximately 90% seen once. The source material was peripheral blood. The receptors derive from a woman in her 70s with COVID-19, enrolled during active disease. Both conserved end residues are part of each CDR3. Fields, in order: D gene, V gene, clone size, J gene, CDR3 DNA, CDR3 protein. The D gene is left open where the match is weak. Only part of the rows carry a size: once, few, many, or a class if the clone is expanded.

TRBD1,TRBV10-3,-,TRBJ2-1,TGTGCCATCAGTGACAGGGGGCTGGGTGAGCAGTTCTTC,CAISDRGLGEQFF
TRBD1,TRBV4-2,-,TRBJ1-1,TGTGCCAGCAGCCAAGAGAGGGACAGGGGGCTTCTCTTT,CASSQERDRGLLF
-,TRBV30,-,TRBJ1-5,TGTGCCTGGAGTCCGGGACATTTCAATCAGCCCCAGCATTTT,CAWSPGHFNQPQHF
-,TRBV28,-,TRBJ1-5,TGTGCCAGCAGTCCTCTTGACAGGTACGACCATTATAGCAATCAGCCCCAGCATTTT,CASSPLDRYDHYSNQPQHF
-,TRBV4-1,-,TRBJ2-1,TGCGCCAGCAGTTCCCCGGGACATAAGACCTACAATGAGCAGTTCTTC,CASSSPGHKTYNEQFF
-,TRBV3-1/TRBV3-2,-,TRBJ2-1,TGTGCCAGCAGCCAGGCCCTAGGAAGCGGTATCTTACAGTTCTTC,CASSQALGSGILQFF
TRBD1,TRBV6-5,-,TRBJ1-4,TGTGCCAGCAGTTCCACAGGGGGCGGAGAAAAACTGTTTTTT,CASSSTGGGEKLFF
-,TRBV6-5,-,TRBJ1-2,TGTGCCAGCAGACCCGGACAGTCGCTCTATGGCTACACCTTC,CASRPGQSLYGYTF
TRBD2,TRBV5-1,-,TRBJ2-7,TGCGCCAGCAGCTTTAGCGGGGGCCCTACCGTTAACGAGCAGTACTTC,CASSFSGGPTVNEQYF
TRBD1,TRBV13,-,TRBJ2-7,TGTGCCAGCAGCTACACAGGGGAGATCTACGAGCAGTACTTC,CASSYTGEIYEQYF
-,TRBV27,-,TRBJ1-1,TGTGCCAGCAGTCCCCAAGAGGCAAACGCTGAAGCTTTCTTT,CASSPQEANAEAFF
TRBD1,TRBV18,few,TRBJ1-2,TGTGCCAGCTCAGCAGGACAGGGTGGCTATGGCTACACCTTC,CASSAGQGGYGYTF
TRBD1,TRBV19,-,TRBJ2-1,TGTGCCAGTAAAGGGACAGGGATCAATGAGCAGTTCTTC,CASKGTGINEQFF
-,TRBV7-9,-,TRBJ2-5,TGTGCCAGCAGCCGTCACAGGGCTCAAGAGACCCAGTACTTC,CASSRHRAQETQYF
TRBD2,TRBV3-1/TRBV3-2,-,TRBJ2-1,TGTGCCAGCAGCGCCCGGGGTAGCGGGGGGGGCTCCTACAATGAGCAGTTCTTC,CASSARGSGGGSYNEQFF
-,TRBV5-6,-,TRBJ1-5,TGTGCCAGCAGCTTGCTCGGTTATAGCAATCAGCCCCAGCATTTT,CASSLLGYSNQPQHF
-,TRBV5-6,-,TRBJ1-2,TGTGCCAGCAGCTTGGAGGGCCGGGGGAAGGGTGGCTACACCTTC,CASSLEGRGKGGYTF
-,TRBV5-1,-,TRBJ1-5,TGCGCCAGCAGTTTACAGGGTGGGAGCAATCAGCCCCAGCATTTT,CASSLQGGSNQPQHF
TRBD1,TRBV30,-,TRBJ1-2,TGTGCCTGGAGTCTGACAGGGTACCATGGCTACACCTTC,CAWSLTGYHGYTF
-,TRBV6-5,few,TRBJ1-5,TGTGCCAGCATAGAGGGTTCCAGCAATCAGCCCCAGCATTTT,CASIEGSSNQPQHF
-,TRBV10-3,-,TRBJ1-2,TGTGCCACCACGGATGGAGAGACCCTCTATGGCTACACCTTC,CATTDGETLYGYTF
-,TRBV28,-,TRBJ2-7,TGTGCCACTCCGGGACTGGGGTACGAGCAGTACTTC,CATPGLGYEQYF
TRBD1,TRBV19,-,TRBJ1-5,TGTGCCAGTAGGGACAGGGTTAGCAATCAGCCCCAGCATTTT,CASRDRVSNQPQHF
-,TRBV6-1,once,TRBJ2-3,TGTGCCAGCAGTGACAACTCCCGGACAGATACGCAGTATTTT,CASSDNSRTDTQYF